These 24 T cell receptor beta chains were all obtained from the same sample, sequenced in a study of cytomegalovirus exposure and HLA in healthy donors. The PCR employed 60 Vbeta primers together with 13 Jbeta primers. The table came from immunoSEQ multiplex PCR; TCRdb's copy has only in-frame clones and leaves some out. The data contain approximately 210,000 clones, about four fifths of them singletons. Sequenced sample: PBMCs. Receptors were obtained from a woman aged 40 to 50 in good health and CMV-seronegative.

This clone showed up just once. The rearrangement uses TRBV5-4 and TRBJ2-1; 7 bases align to TRBD2. CDR3 length: 16 amino acids. Per germline, CDR1 SGHNT and CDR2 YYREEE (reference sequence). J gave up 5 bases and V 0 bases, and 8 bases lay outside the gene matches. This chain's CDR3 is CASSLEAGVRDNEQFF. In DNA form, the CDR3 reads TGTGCCAGCAGCTTGGAGGCGGGAGTCAGGGACAATGAGCAGTTCTTC.

The rearrangement joins TRBV28 to TRBJ1-2; TRBD1 matches 10 bases. This CDR3 is built from 18 residues. Germline lookup yields CDR1 MDHEN and CDR2 SYDVKM. V shed 2 bases, J shed 0 bases, and the junction held 9 bases outside the gene matches. For the CDR3, the DNA is TGTGCCAGCAGTTTAGGCGGAACGGGACAGGGGCCTAACTATGGCTACACCTTC. Protein sequence: CASSLGGTGQGPNYGYTF.

The J gene is TRBJ2-7, the V gene TRBV28; TRBD2 aligns across 7 bases. Trimming cost V 6 bases and J 5 bases; bases outside gene matches: 13. Germline values: CDR1 MDHEN, CDR2 SYDVKM. This CDR3 contains 15 residues. Here the CDR3 reads CASRPTFTSAHEQYV. The CDR3 DNA is TGTGCCAGCAGGCCAACCTTTACTAGCGCCCACGAGCAGTACGTC.

V and J are TRBV7-2 and TRBJ2-5; 7 bases align to TRBD1. CDR3 size: 14 residues. V trimming: 6 bases; J trimming: 2 bases; junction bases outside the gene matches: 6. CDR1 is SGHTA, CDR2 FQGNSA, per germline. CDR3 sequence: CASRVGTDQETQYF. For the CDR3, the DNA is TGTGCCAGCAGGGTGGGGACAGATCAAGAGACCCAGTACTTC.

The V and J genes are TRBV7-9 and TRBJ2-7, with a possible D match to TRBD2 (5 bases). Trimming removed 4 bases from V and 2 bases from J, with 12 bases in between. This CDR3 contains 14 residues. Germline V gene sequence: CDR1 SEHNR, CDR2 FQNEAQ (reference sequence). The DNA for the CDR3 is TGTGCCAGCAGCTCGAACGGGAAACCCTACGAGCAGTACTTC. It is translated as CASSSNGKPYEQYF.

The chain joins TRBV5-1 to TRBJ2-3, with D possibly being TRBD2 (6 bases). The germline CDR1 and CDR2 sequences are SGHRS and YFSETQ. This CDR3 has 15 amino acids. V was trimmed by 0 bases and J by 4 bases, leaving 12 bases between them. The CDR3 spells CASSLAVGRSDTQYF. Here the CDR3 DNA reads TGCGCCAGCAGCTTGGCCGTGGGGAGGTCAGATACGCAGTATTTT.

This clone was observed a single time. The V call is TRBV11-1, the J call TRBJ1-2; no clear D. The CDR3 consists of 14 residues. The germline CDR1 and CDR2 sequences are SGHAT and FQDESV (reference sequence). Trimming took 7 bases from V and 4 from J, leaving 16 bases between them. The CDR3 DNA is TGTGCCAGCACCGGGAGCCTTGGGAGCTATGGCTACACCTTC. This translates into CASTGSLGSYGYTF. The variable domain in full, completed from reference TRBV11-1 and TRBJ1-2, reads EAEVAQSPRYKITEKSQAVAFWCDPISGHATLYWYRQILGQGPELLVQFQDESVVDDSQLPKDRFSAERLKGVDSTLKIQPAELGDSAMYLCASTGSLGSYGYTFGSGTRLTVV.

The chain employs TRBV2 and TRBJ1-4; no definite D call. Trimming left V 6 bases short and J 8 bases short, with 10 bases between. The germline V gene has CDR1 SNHLY and CDR2 FYNNEI. This CDR3 has 12 amino acids. CDR3 region: CASSRVVEKLFF. The CDR3 nucleotides are TGTGCCAGCAGCCGGGTAGTGGAAAAACTGTTTTTT.

This sequence joins TRBV9 and TRBJ2-7, with TRBD2 as a possible D gene (5 bases). CDR3 size: 16 residues. Germline V gene sequence: CDR1 SGDLS, CDR2 YYNGEE. Trimming shortened V by 0 bases and J by 0 bases, and 13 bases separated the two germline ends. CDR3 bases: TGTGCCAGCAGCGTAGGCGGGCCAGAAAGCTCCTACGAGCAGTACGTC. This encodes CASSVGGPESSYEQYV.

The rearrangement links TRBV7-2 to TRBJ2-7, with D unclear. V shed 4 bases and J shed 2 bases, with 9 bases lying between them. CDR1 and CDR2 (germline): SGHTA, FQGNSA. The CDR3 spans 13 residues. CDR3 protein: CASSSPYTYEQYF. CDR3 coding DNA: TGTGCCAGCAGCTCGCCATACACCTACGAGCAGTACTTC.

The chain couples TRBV6-5 to TRBJ2-5; the match to TRBD2 covers 13 bases. V lost 6 bases and J lost 5; bases outside the gene matches: 6. Looked up from germline, CDR1 is MNHEY and CDR2 is SVGAGI. The CDR3 has 15 amino acids. The CDR3 protein is CASRTGLAGLETQYF. The CDR3 DNA reads as TGTGCCAGCAGGACGGGACTAGCGGGATTGGAGACCCAGTACTTC.

This chain joins TRBV7-9 and TRBJ2-1; 8 bases are shared with TRBD2. Germline loops: CDR1 SEHNR, CDR2 FQNEAQ (reference sequence). Trimming at V came to 1 base and at J to 0 bases, leaving 11 bases not matched to a gene. The CDR3 runs 19 residues. CDR3 residues: CASSLGRVGGTSSYNEQFF. The CDR3 bases are TGTGCCAGCAGCTTAGGGAGGGTAGGTGGGACTAGCTCCTACAATGAGCAGTTCTTC.

V gene TRBV2 combines with J gene TRBJ2-1; 7 bases align to TRBD2. Looked up from germline, CDR1 is SNHLY and CDR2 is FYNNEI. CDR3 length equals 17 residues. Trimming removed 2 bases from V and 5 bases from J; junction bases left unmatched: 12. The CDR3 coding sequence is TGTGCCAGCAGTGAAAGTATAGGACTAGGGGCCCACAATGAGCAGTTCTTC. It encodes CASSESIGLGAHNEQFF.

V and J are TRBV30 and TRBJ1-2; a weak D match, TRBD1 (6 bases). The V and J ends lost 8 bases and 0 bases respectively, with 16 bases between them. CDR3 length: 14 amino acids. Germline assignment: CDR1 GTSNPN and CDR2 SVGIG (reference sequence). Here the CDR3 DNA reads TGTGCCGTAAGCCGGACAGTAACTAACTATGGCTACACCTTC. It translates to CAVSRTVTNYGYTF.

This clone has a handful of counts. The chain combines TRBV6-1 with TRBJ1-3; D is unclear. Germline V gene lookup returns CDR1 MNHNS and CDR2 SASEGT. This CDR3 has 14 residues. V dropped 3 bases and J dropped 5 bases, with 11 bases sitting between them. CDR3: CASSESAPRNTIYF. The DNA of the CDR3 is TGTGCCAGCAGTGAGTCTGCGCCGAGAAACACCATATATTTT.

The chain uses TRBV19 and TRBJ1-1, with 8 bases lining up with TRBD1. The germline gives CDR1 LNHDA, CDR2 SQIVND (reference sequence). CDR3 length equals 15 residues. V lost 5 bases to trimming and J lost 5 bases; unmatched junction nucleotides: 10. CDR3 residues: CASSLQGELKTEAFF. CDR3 nucleotide sequence: TGTGCCAGTAGTTTACAGGGGGAGCTCAAGACTGAAGCTTTCTTT.

V gene TRBV9 combines with J gene TRBJ1-5; a weak D match, TRBD1 (5 bases). Looked up from germline, CDR1 is SGDLS and CDR2 is YYNGEE. The CDR3 is 15 amino acids. The germline V and J ends were trimmed by 4 bases and 3 bases, with 14 bases remaining between them. The CDR3 spells CASSLTDSYNQPQHF. In DNA form, the CDR3 reads TGTGCCAGCAGCTTAACCGACAGCTACAATCAGCCCCAGCATTTT.

V gene TRBV9 combines with J gene TRBJ1-2, with TRBD1 matching over 7 bases. The CDR3 is made up of 14 amino acids. Per germline, CDR1 SGDLS and CDR2 YYNGEE. V was pared by 5 bases and J by 6 bases, with 10 bases of the junction left unmatched. The CDR3 spells CASRQGWGIDGYTF. In nucleotides, the CDR3 is TGTGCCAGCAGACAGGGGTGGGGAATTGATGGCTACACCTTC.

The chain combines TRBV12-5 with TRBJ1-5; 7 bases match TRBD1. The CDR3 runs 15 residues. The ends lost 2 bases at V and 7 bases at J; junction bases unmatched: 8. Germline lookup yields CDR1 LGHNT and CDR2 FRNRAP. Here the CDR3 DNA reads TGTGCTAGTGGTTTGAGGCAGGGGGAAAGGCAGCCCCAGCATTTT. Its translation: CASGLRQGERQPQHF.

This clone has just one count. J is TRBJ2-1 and V is TRBV11-2; D ambiguous. This CDR3 has 13 amino acids. The V end lost 2 bases, the J end lost 7 bases, and 9 bases lay between the germline ends. Germline V lookup: CDR1 SGHAT, CDR2 FQNNGV. The CDR3 region is CASSLPIGNEQFF. CDR3 DNA sequence: TGTGCCAGCAGCTTACCAATCGGGAATGAGCAGTTCTTC.

This clone was seen a few times. J is TRBJ2-1 and V is TRBV27, with 9 bases identical to TRBD1. V was clipped by 6 bases and J by 2 bases; unmatched bases: 5. This CDR3 is built from 15 residues. Germline CDR1 MNHEY, CDR2 SMNVEV (reference sequence). The CDR3 here is CASRNGQGTYNEQFF. CDR3 DNA: TGTGCCAGCAGAAACGGACAGGGGACCTACAATGAGCAGTTCTTC.

The V call is TRBV9, the J call TRBJ2-1, with 9 bases matching TRBD2. Trimming at V came to 3 bases and at J to 10 bases, leaving 14 bases not matched to a gene. The germline V gene has CDR1 SGDLS and CDR2 YYNGEE. The CDR3 totals 16 residues. The DNA of the CDR3 is TGTGCCAGCAGCGCCCTACGACTAGCGGTCCTCACCGAGCAGTTCTTC. This gives the protein CASSALRLAVLTEQFF.

The chain combines TRBV7-2 with TRBJ2-7, with TRBD2 matching over 9 bases. The CDR3 contains 15 residues. CDR1 and CDR2 (germline): SGHTA, FQGNSA. Trimming cost V 1 base and J 2 bases; bases outside gene matches: 3. CDR3 loop: CASSLVTSGPYEQYF. CDR3 bases: TGTGCCAGCAGCTTAGTGACTAGCGGACCCTACGAGCAGTACTTC.

The chain couples TRBV10-1 to TRBJ2-3, with 10 nucleotides matching TRBD2. Germline lookup yields CDR1 WNHNN and CDR2 SYGVQD (reference sequence). CDR3 length: 20 amino acids. V was pared by 3 bases and J by 0 bases, with 15 bases of the junction left unmatched. CDR3 residues: CASSEVPPTEREGSTDTQYF. The CDR3 coding sequence is TGCGCCAGCAGTGAAGTCCCCCCCACGGAGCGGGAGGGTAGCACAGATACGCAGTATTTT.